The 16 T cell receptor beta chains below were found in one sample sequenced in a study of regulatory T cells in long-lasting Graves disease. Sample time point: newly diagnosed GD, antithyroid drugs for less than 3 months. The authors made the TCR library using RNA they extracted from PBMCs. Library construction for TCR beta used iRepertoire HTBI primers and Arm-PCR of CDR3 regions. Each CDR3 protein gets one entry after TCRdb re-called the multiplex PCR reads with MiXCR. The table includes about 620,000 distinct CDR3 sequences, 16% detected once. These same data were also listed under a study on T cells in Graves' hyperthyroidism and ophthalmopathy.

The source was peripheral blood mononuclear cells (PBMCs), collected at new diagnosis, from a patient treated with antithyroid drugs. The receptors stem from a woman aged 25 to 39 with Graves disease.

With respect to this clonotype: A much larger clone differs by one base, so this may be a read error. The chain carries TRBV6-1 and TRBJ2-5, with 13 bases that match TRBD2. The CDR3 sequence is 14 residues long. Germline CDR1 and CDR2: MNHNS and SASEGT. With V trimmed by 6 bases and J by 2 bases, 0 bases remained unmatched. The CDR3 DNA reads as TGTGCCAGCAGGGGACTAGCGGGGCAAGAGACCCAGTACTTC. It specifies CASRGLAGQETQYF.

This clonotype was detected a few times. The CDR3 region is CASSPRSLKDYGYTF. In nucleotides, the CDR3 is TGTGCCAGCAGCCCCCGGTCGCTCAAGGACTATGGCTACACCTTC. This chain connects TRBV5-5 to TRBJ1-2; D gene ambiguous. V lost 4 bases, J lost 3 bases, and 16 bases lay in between. This CDR3 has 15 amino acids. Germline values: CDR1 SGHKS, CDR2 YYEKEE (reference sequence).

This clonotype was observed many times. The chain carries TRBV10-3 and TRBJ2-2; 8 bases match TRBD1. The germline gives CDR1 ENHRY, CDR2 SYGVKD. This CDR3 is built from 15 residues. V lost 5 bases and J lost 2; bases outside the gene matches: 4. CDR3 region: CAISRQGTNTGELFF. CDR3 sequence (DNA): TGTGCCATCAGTAGACAGGGGACCAACACCGGGGAGCTGTTTTTT.

This chain connects TRBV19 to TRBJ2-7; the match to TRBD1 covers 7 bases. The CDR3 spans 13 residues. Germline V CDR1 and CDR2: LNHDA, SQIVND (reference sequence). After removal of 5 bases from V and 10 bases from J, the junction contained 11 bases not matched to a gene. The CDR3 loop reads CASSHPRDSTQYF. The CDR3 DNA reads as TGTGCCAGTAGTCACCCCCGGGACAGTACCCAGTACTTC.

Ten or more counts support this clonotype. The CDR3 region is CAWSTGGAEQYF. CDR3 nucleotides: TGTGCCTGGAGTACAGGCGGCGCCGAGCAGTACTTC. The chain employs TRBV30 and TRBJ2-7, with a weak D call TRBD1 (5 bases). Trimming stripped 2 bases from V and 6 bases from J, with 11 bases between. The CDR3 loop spans 12 amino acids. Germline V gives CDR1 GTSNPN, CDR2 SVGIG (reference sequence).

The V gene is TRBV28, the J gene TRBJ2-5; weak D call: TRBD1 (5 bases). This CDR3 spans 13 amino acids. Germline assignment: CDR1 MDHEN and CDR2 SYDVKM. V lost 7 bases to trimming and J lost 8 bases, with 17 bases between them. The CDR3 spells CASKGAGPGTQYF. Written as DNA, the CDR3 is TGTGCCAGCAAAGGGGCAGGGCCGGGCACCCAGTACTTC.

This clonotype has only a few counts. This sequence joins TRBV5-1 and TRBJ1-2; D call uncertain. V was pared by 4 bases and J by 4 bases, with 11 bases between. This CDR3 is 13 amino acids long. CDR1 SGHRS and CDR2 YFSETQ come from the germline V gene. CDR3 amino acids: CASSRVSSYGYTF. The CDR3 DNA is TGCGCCAGCAGCCGGGTCTCTTCCTATGGCTACACCTTC.

This clonotype was counted a few times. The chain recombines TRBV7-9 with TRBJ1-1, with TRBD1 matching over 7 bases. The CDR3 is 15 residues long. Per the germline V gene, CDR1 is SEHNR and CDR2 is FQNEAQ (reference sequence). J gave up 5 bases and V 2 bases, and 8 bases lay outside the gene matches. CDR3 nucleotide sequence: TGTGCCAGCAGCTTAAAAGACAGGGTAGGGACTGAAGCTTTCTTT. It yields the protein CASSLKDRVGTEAFF.

This clonotype was counted at least ten times. This rearrangement joins TRBV28 to TRBJ1-2; the D is unclear. Trimming removed 6 bases from V and 8 bases from J, with 13 bases in between. Per germline, CDR1 MDHEN and CDR2 SYDVKM. The CDR3 covers 12 residues. The chain's CDR3 is CASRDGLKGYTF. The CDR3 DNA is TGTGCCAGCAGGGACGGTTTGAAGGGCTACACCTTC.

A few counts support this clonotype. The chain carries TRBV20-1 and TRBJ2-1; D remains unclear. The length of the CDR3 is 14 residues. Trimming stripped 2 bases from V and 7 bases from J, with 15 bases between. Per the germline V gene, CDR1 is DFQATT and CDR2 is SNEGSKA (reference sequence). The CDR3 DNA reads as TGCAGTGCTAGATGGTCAGCTAAACTAAATGAGCAGTTCTTC. It is translated as CSARWSAKLNEQFF.

For this clonotype: A much larger clone is a single base away; this may be a read error. V and J are TRBV28 and TRBJ1-5, with D unclear. This CDR3 comprises 15 residues. Germline CDR1 MDHEN, CDR2 SYDVKM. The CDR3: CTSGPQSHSNQPQHF. CDR3 bases: TGTACCAGCGGCCCCCAAAGCCATAGCAATCAGCCCCAGCATTTT.

This clonotype was detected many times. This chain joins TRBV28 and TRBJ1-4; D call uncertain. The CDR3 consists of 15 residues. V was cut by 6 bases and J by 8 bases, with 19 bases left in between. CDR1 MDHEN and CDR2 SYDVKM come from the germline V gene. CDR3 in DNA: TGTGCCAGCAGCCGGATGGGATATATGGAGGAAAAACTGTTTTTT. Protein sequence: CASSRMGYMEEKLFF.

This clonotype was seen at least ten times. The CDR3 coding sequence is TGTGCCAGCAGCCCCCGCTGGACTAGCGGGAGTACCGGGGAGCTGTTTTTT. Translating it yields CASSPRWTSGSTGELFF. The chain links TRBV11-2 to TRBJ2-2; 13 positions agree with TRBD2. Losses at the gene ends were 5 bases for V and 5 bases for J; bases not matched to a gene: 8. Germline V gives CDR1 SGHAT, CDR2 FQNNGV. The length of the CDR3 is 17 residues.

In its sample, this clonotype was seen many times. The chain combines TRBV12-5 with TRBJ2-1; a possible D gene is TRBD1 (8 bases). With 3 bases removed from V and 1 base from J, the gap between germline ends came to 16 bases. This CDR3 is built from 17 residues. The germline V gene encodes CDR1 LGHNT and CDR2 FRNRAP. The CDR3 reads CASGFHRGGFSYNEQFF. In DNA, the CDR3 is TGTGCTAGTGGTTTCCACAGGGGGGGCTTTTCCTACAATGAGCAGTTCTTC.

In this sample, this clonotype turned up a few times. This chain uses TRBV7-3 with TRBJ2-3; tentatively, D is TRBD2 (5 bases). CDR1 and CDR2 (germline): SGHTA, FQGTGA. The CDR3 has 14 residues. Between the trimmed V and J ends, which lost 5 bases and 3 bases, there was a span of 12 bases. CDR3 coding DNA: TGTGCCAGCAGCACCCAACTAGAGACAGATACGCAGTATTTT. Translation: CASSTQLETDTQYF.

This clonotype was recorded at least ten times. The J gene is TRBJ2-3, the V gene TRBV2; no clear D gene. Deletions cut 6 bases from V and 0 bases from J, with 13 bases between. The CDR3 spans 15 residues. CDR1 and CDR2 (germline): SNHLY, FYNNEI. The CDR3 DNA follows: TGTGCCAGCAGCCACAGAGACACTAGCACAGATACGCAGTATTTT. This codes for CASSHRDTSTDTQYF.